Each of the 26 T cell receptor beta chains below was sequenced from the same sample in a study of sequential checkpoint blockade in melanoma. Treatment indicated: randomized to nivolumab then ipilimumab (arm A) or the reverse (arm B). Generated by immunoSEQ multiplex PCR, the TCRdb table keeps only in-frame clones and is missing some. The sample has fewer than 20,000 clones, roughly 28% seen once. The sequences come from tumor tissue (inferred from file names), collected from a patient given nivolumab and ipilimumab in sequence. Every receptor here comes from a human donor with melanoma.

This sequence joins TRBV5-1 and TRBJ1-1; 7 bases line up with TRBD1. This CDR3 spans 16 amino acids. Germline CDR1 reads SGHRS; CDR2 reads YFSETQ. V lost 4 bases, J lost 0 bases, and 9 bases stayed unmatched. The CDR3 protein is CASSPRTGPMNTEAFF. For the CDR3, the DNA is TGCGCCAGCAGCCCCCGGACAGGTCCCATGAACACTGAAGCTTTCTTT.

The chain joins TRBV12-5 to TRBJ2-2; unclear D gene. V lost 8 bases to trimming and J lost 0 bases, with 10 bases between them. The germline gives CDR1 LGHNT, CDR2 FRNRAP. This CDR3 has 14 residues. The CDR3 DNA sequence: TGTGCTAGTAATCACGGGTCGAACACCGGGGAGCTGTTTTTT. Translated, it gives CASNHGSNTGELFF.

This chain uses TRBV6-8 with TRBJ2-7; no clear D. This CDR3 contains 15 residues. The V gene lost 5 bases and the J gene lost 1 base, with 15 bases spanning the gap. Germline V gives CDR1 MNHGY, CDR2 SAAAGT. CDR3 region: CASSVDSLPSYEQYF. DNA of the CDR3: TGTGCCAGCAGTGTTGACTCCCTACCTTCCTACGAGCAGTACTTC.

This clone was picked up a small number of times. The V call is TRBV11-3, the J call TRBJ1-1; D not certain. Germline CDR1 and CDR2: SGHNT and YENEEA. This CDR3 has 14 residues. Trimming pared 3 bases from V and 4 bases from J, leaving 12 bases between. Here the CDR3 reads CASSLKGRSTEAFF. Written as DNA, the CDR3 is TGTGCCAGCAGCTTGAAGGGTCGGAGCACTGAAGCTTTCTTT.

The sample holds many counts of this clone. The V call is TRBV11-3, the J call TRBJ2-5; 10 bases are a match to TRBD2. V gave up 4 bases and J gave up 4 bases; unmatched junction bases: 9. This CDR3 spans 16 amino acids. Germline CDR1 is SGHNT and CDR2 is YENEEA. CDR3 DNA: TGTGCCAGCAGCTCCGGACTAGCGGTTAAAGCAGAGACCCAGTACTTC. Protein sequence: CASSSGLAVKAETQYF.

This clone was observed a few times. V and J are TRBV11-3 and TRBJ2-1, with 9 bases fitting TRBD2. Germline V gene data show CDR1 as SGHNT and CDR2 as YENEEA. J was trimmed by 5 bases and V by 1 base; bases with no gene match: 3. The CDR3 spans 15 residues. CDR3 region: CASSLGVAGDNEQFF. CDR3 nucleotides: TGTGCCAGCAGCTTAGGTGTAGCGGGGGACAATGAGCAGTTCTTC.

The chain is built from TRBV14 and TRBJ2-7, with 7 bases matching TRBD1. V shed 4 bases and J 3 bases; nucleotides not matched to a gene: 3. Germline CDR1 and CDR2: SGHDN and FVKESK. CDR3 length: 13 residues. The CDR3: CASSLWDSYEQYF. CDR3 nucleotides: TGTGCCAGCAGCCTTTGGGACAGCTACGAGCAGTACTTC.

This chain links TRBV9 with TRBJ2-7; 7 bases align to TRBD1. Trimming removed 7 bases from V and 0 bases from J; junction bases left unmatched: 16. CDR3 length: 17 residues. The germline V gene encodes CDR1 SGDLS and CDR2 YYNGEE. CDR3 bases: TGTGCCAGCGGTCCAAGGGGGCGAAGTATTTTCTCCTACGAGCAGTACTTC. It is translated as CASGPRGRSIFSYEQYF. Complete variable domain (other parts from reference TRBV9 and TRBJ2-7): DSGVTQTPKHLITATGQRVTLRCSPRSGDLSVYWYQQSLDQGLQFLIQYYNGEERAKGNILERFSAQQFPDLHSELNLSSLELGDSALYFCASGPRGRSIFSYEQYFGPGTRLTVT.

This chain links TRBV9 with TRBJ2-2; possible D gene TRBD1, 6 bases. Germline V gene lookup returns CDR1 SGDLS and CDR2 YYNGEE. The CDR3 sequence is 14 residues long. Trimming removed 3 bases at V and 5 bases at J, with 11 bases between. The CDR3 nucleotides read TGTGCCAGCAGCGCCCAGACAGGAACCGGGGAGCTGTTTTTT. Translating it yields CASSAQTGTGELFF.

In this sample, this clone turned up a few times. This chain joins TRBV11-3 and TRBJ1-6; no clear D. Per germline, CDR1 SGHNT and CDR2 YENEEA. V was pared by 3 bases and J by 12 bases, with 30 bases between. The CDR3 runs to 19 residues. In DNA form, the CDR3 reads TGTGCCAGCAGCTTGAACCCCCGCAACCGTGGGTCTATCTCTTTACCCCTCCACTTT. It codes for CASSLNPRNRGSISLPLHF.

This clone was counted at least ten times. The rearrangement joins TRBV7-6 to TRBJ1-2; no reliable D call. The CDR3 spans 14 residues. CDR1 is SGHVS and CDR2 is FNYEAQ in the germline V gene. The ends were cut back, 1 base at V and 0 bases at J, with 6 bases in the middle. The CDR3 region is CASSLGLTNYGYTF. DNA for the CDR3: TGTGCCAGCAGCTTAGGACTGACTAACTATGGCTACACCTTC.

This clone was seen more than once but under ten times. J is TRBJ2-2 and V is TRBV23-1, with 13 bases aligning to TRBD2. TRBV23-1 is given ORF status, its function remaining uncertain. This CDR3 contains 17 residues. With V trimmed by 6 bases and J by 6 bases, 10 bases remained unmatched. CDR3 protein: CASSQDGTSGTAGELFF. The CDR3 DNA sequence: TGCGCCAGCAGCCAAGACGGGACTAGCGGGACGGCCGGGGAGCTGTTTTTT.

The V call is TRBV29-1, the J call TRBJ2-2; 7 positions match TRBD2. After removal of 7 bases from V and 4 bases from J, the junction contained 6 bases not matched to a gene. This CDR3 is 13 amino acids long. CDR1 SQVTM and CDR2 ANQGSEA come from the germline V gene. Written as DNA, the CDR3 is TGCAGCGCGAGGGAGGGTGGCACCGGGGAGCTGTTTTTT. It codes for CSAREGGTGELFF.

As regards this clone: The junction departs from the called germline gene at one end, perhaps through a read error. Here the CDR3 reads CATSSRTGAPGALFF. The CDR3, as DNA: TGTGCCACCAGCAGCAGGACAGGAGCCCCCGGGGCGCTGTTTTTT. This sequence joins TRBV15 and TRBJ2-2, with 7 bases that match TRBD1. Germline V gene lookup returns CDR1 LNHNV and CDR2 YYDKDF (reference sequence). This CDR3 comprises 15 residues.

The chain links TRBV29-1 to TRBJ2-1, with D unclear. The CDR3 is made up of 14 amino acids. Per the germline V gene, CDR1 is SQVTM and CDR2 is ANQGSEA. Trimming removed 0 bases at V and 3 bases at J, with 9 bases between. CDR3 DNA sequence: TGCAGCGTTGAAGATCCCGAGGACTACAATGAGCAGTTCTTC. It is translated as CSVEDPEDYNEQFF.

In its sample, this clone was seen a few times. V and J are TRBV12-5 and TRBJ2-4; TRBD1 or TRBD2 may be the D gene (6 bases each). The V gene's germline CDR1 is LGHNT and CDR2 FRNRAP. This CDR3 has 15 amino acids. CDR3 in DNA: TGTGCCAGCACCTCTTCTGGCAGTGGAGGGGGCATTCAGTACTTC. Translation: CASTSSGSGGGIQYF.

This clone has more than one count but fewer than ten. The V gene is TRBV9, the J gene TRBJ1-6, with 7 bases fitting TRBD1. V shed 3 bases and J 9 bases; nucleotides not matched to a gene: 6. This CDR3 is built from 14 residues. Germline V gene sequence: CDR1 SGDLS, CDR2 YYNGEE. The CDR3 spells CASSAGTEVSPLHF. For the CDR3, the DNA is TGTGCCAGCAGCGCCGGGACAGAGGTTTCACCCCTCCACTTT.

The V gene is TRBV28, the J gene TRBJ2-5; the D is unclear. The CDR3 runs to 14 residues. Looked up from germline, CDR1 is MDHEN and CDR2 is SYDVKM. V was clipped by 6 bases and J by 2 bases, with 13 bases between them. In nucleotides, the CDR3 is TGTGCCAGCAGCCGCAGACACGAACAAGAGACCCAGTACTTC. It is translated as CASSRRHEQETQYF.

This clone came up a few times. CDR3 nucleotides: TGTGCCAGCAGCTCGCCGGGTTGGGAGACCCAGTACTTC. Translating gives CASSSPGWETQYF. The V call is TRBV7-2, the J call TRBJ2-5; no reliable D call. The CDR3 consists of 13 residues. V lost 4 bases, J lost 5 bases, and 11 bases lay in between. Germline lookup yields CDR1 SGHTA and CDR2 FQGNSA.

The V call is TRBV12-5, the J call TRBJ1-2, with a possible D match to TRBD1 (5 bases). The CDR3 is 16 amino acids. Germline values: CDR1 LGHNT, CDR2 FRNRAP. The CDR3 loop reads CASTKPGGNKMYGYTF. In nucleotides, the CDR3 is TGTGCCAGCACTAAACCGGGGGGAAATAAGATGTATGGCTACACCTTC. The variable domain in full, completed from reference TRBV12-5 and TRBJ1-2, reads DARVTQTPRHKVTEMGQEVTMRCQPILGHNTVFWYRQTMMQGLELLAYFRNRAPLDDSGMPKDRFSAEMPDATLATLKIQPSEPRDSAVYFCASTKPGGNKMYGYTFGSGTRLTVV.

This clone appeared a few times. V is TRBV6-8 and J is TRBJ2-7, with TRBD2 identical over 11 bases. Germline V gene data show CDR1 as MNHGY and CDR2 as SAAAGT. The V gene end was trimmed by 1 base and the J gene end by 1 base; junction bases not matched to a gene: 6. CDR3 length: 17 amino acids. The CDR3 protein is CASSYLLAGGPSYEQYF. CDR3 nucleotide sequence: TGTGCCAGCAGTTACTTGCTAGCGGGAGGCCCATCCTACGAGCAGTACTTC.

The V and J genes are TRBV30 and TRBJ1-5, with D maybe TRBD1 (6 bases). The CDR3 extends over 14 amino acids. CDR1 is GTSNPN, CDR2 SVGIG, per germline (reference sequence). Between the trimmed V and J ends, which lost 5 bases and 2 bases, there was a span of 13 bases. The CDR3 region has the DNA TGTGCCTGGGATGGGGGACACCGCAATCAGCCCCAGCATTTT. It yields the protein CAWDGGHRNQPQHF.

CDR3 DNA: TGTGCCAGTAGCTCAACAGGGGGAGAGACCCAGTACTTC. Translated, it gives CASSSTGGETQYF. The J gene is TRBJ2-5, the V gene TRBV19; 8 bases map to TRBD1. V was clipped by 6 bases and J by 4 bases; unmatched bases: 4. The germline V gene has CDR1 LNHDA and CDR2 SQIVND (reference sequence). The CDR3 is 13 residues long.

This clone appeared a few times. This chain uses TRBV11-3 with TRBJ2-7; 12 bases are a match to TRBD1. CDR3 size: 16 residues. The J segment lost 3 bases and the V segment lost 3 bases, leaving 6 bases of the junction unmatched. Per the germline V gene, CDR1 is SGHNT and CDR2 is YENEEA. The CDR3: CASSLGQGAGVYEQYF. The DNA for the CDR3 is TGTGCCAGCAGCTTGGGACAGGGGGCGGGGGTCTACGAGCAGTACTTC.

The chain employs TRBV18 and TRBJ1-3; TRBD1 matches at 7 bases. Germline CDR1 KGHSH, CDR2 LQKENI. The CDR3 covers 14 residues. V trimming: 6 bases; J trimming: 4 bases; junction bases outside the gene matches: 6. CDR3 in amino acids: CASSRQGTGNTIYF. The CDR3 DNA is TGTGCCAGCTCCCGACAGGGAACAGGAAACACCATATATTTT.

The genes are TRBV5-1 and TRBJ2-4, with D perhaps assigned TRBD1 or TRBD2 (5 bases each). Trimming took off 2 bases at V and 5 bases at J, with 14 bases between the two ends. The CDR3 is 15 residues long. CDR1 is SGHRS, CDR2 YFSETQ, per germline. The CDR3 DNA follows: TGCGCCAGCAGCTTAGGCCTGCTGGGGGAAAACATTCAGTACTTC. It yields the protein CASSLGLLGENIQYF.